This T cell receptor (beta chain) stems from a study of shared T cell receptors in the human thymus. This CDR3 comprises 14 residues. V lost 1 base to trimming and J lost 7 bases, with 13 bases between them. CDR1 is LNHNV and CDR2 is YYDKDF in the germline V gene (reference sequence). Produced via immunoSEQ multiplex PCR; TCRdb's table is partial and in-frame only. The sample contains 600,000 or so clones, over 75% of which appear only once. These data were likewise used in another study, on human thymus T cells. That source reports: Donors were healthy Finnish infants having corrective surgery for congenital heart defects. Thymic samples were excised during corrective heart operations. Biased V and J segment usage appeared in thymus and peripheral blood. Related research reported highly overlapping thymic repertoires among unrelated individuals.

The specimen was thymocytes. V gene TRBV15 combines with J gene TRBJ1-2, with a weak D call TRBD1 (5 bases). The receptor's source is a boy younger than two with a congenital heart defect. DNA of the CDR3: TGTGCCACCAGCAGAGGGCAGGGTGGGTCTGGCTACACCTTC. Amino acids: CATSRGQGGSGYTF.